Following are 22 T cell receptor beta chains from one sample sequenced in a study of control samples from healthy donors and cancer patients. Sequencing used immunoSEQ multiplex PCR; TCRdb keeps in-frame clones, though not all of them. The table shows around 30,000 clones, with approximately 93% occurring only once. The sample consisted of PBMCs. The receptors originated from a man between 35 and 55 years old with colorectal cancer.

The J gene is TRBJ2-1, the V gene TRBV14, with 12 bases lining up with TRBD2. J was trimmed by 7 bases and V by 5 bases; bases with no gene match: 9. CDR3 size: 16 residues. The germline gives CDR1 SGHDN, CDR2 FVKESK. The CDR3 DNA sequence: TGTGCCAGCAGCTACCGACTAGCGGGGGAGTTTAATGAGCAGTTCTTC. Amino acid sequence: CASSYRLAGEFNEQFF.

This sequence joins TRBV5-6 and TRBJ2-1; 7 bases agree with TRBD2. Germline assignment: CDR1 SGHDT and CDR2 YYEEEE. The ends lost 1 base at V and 6 bases at J; junction bases unmatched: 1. The CDR3 extends over 13 amino acids. The CDR3 loop is CASSLTGGNEQFF. Written as DNA, the CDR3 is TGTGCCAGCAGCTTGACGGGGGGCAATGAGCAGTTCTTC.

CDR3 region: CASSPRQAGNTGELFF. The DNA of the CDR3 is TGTGCCAGCAGCCCCCGGCAAGCGGGGAACACCGGGGAGCTGTTTTTT. The chain recombines TRBV3-1 (or the pseudogene TRBV3-2) with TRBJ2-2, with a possible D match to TRBD2 (6 bases). This CDR3 has 16 residues. Germline V lookup: CDR1 LGHDT, CDR2 YNNKEL (reference sequence). Trimming stripped 4 bases from V and 1 base from J, with 13 bases between.

This chain uses TRBV6-1 with TRBJ1-6; D perhaps matches TRBD1 (6 bases). V gave up 4 bases and J gave up 5 bases, with 15 bases separating them. The CDR3 totals 16 residues. CDR1 and CDR2 from the germline V gene are MNHNS and SASEGT. CDR3 sequence reads: CASSGTGTSHNSPLHF. The DNA for the CDR3 is TGTGCCAGCAGTGGAACCGGGACATCCCATAATTCACCCCTCCACTTT.

A note on this clone: This same CDR3 is encoded by further DNA sequences in the sample. This chain connects TRBV3-1 (or the pseudogene TRBV3-2) to TRBJ1-6; 7 nucleotides agree with TRBD1. Germline CDR1 LGHDT, CDR2 YNNKEL (reference sequence). The CDR3 loop spans 16 amino acids. V shed 0 bases, J shed 10 bases, and the junction held 9 bases outside the gene matches. The CDR3 coding sequence is TGTGCCAGCAGCCAAGAAGGGGGCAGGGGGGGGTCACCCCTCCACTTT. Encoded protein: CASSQEGGRGGSPLHF.

This rearrangement joins TRBV5-1 to TRBJ2-6; D unclear. Germline V gene data show CDR1 as SGHRS and CDR2 as YFSETQ. The CDR3 sequence is 13 residues long. Trimming took 9 bases from V and 7 from J, leaving 14 bases between them. CDR3 amino acids: CATSDSQANVLTF. The CDR3 coding sequence is TGCGCCACCTCTGACTCCCAAGCCAACGTCCTGACTTTC.

This clone was seen only a few times. This chain uses TRBV18 with TRBJ1-3; maybe TRBD1 (5 bases). CDR1 and CDR2 from the germline V gene are KGHSH and LQKENI. The germline V and J ends were trimmed by 3 bases and 7 bases, with 10 bases remaining between them. The CDR3 consists of 13 residues. The CDR3 sequence: CASSPQGQNTIYF. CDR3 nucleotides: TGTGCCAGCTCACCCCAGGGTCAGAACACCATATATTTT.

J is TRBJ2-3 and V is TRBV10-1; no clear D gene. V gave up 4 bases and J gave up 2 bases, with 7 bases separating them. Germline loops: CDR1 WNHNN, CDR2 SYGVQD (reference sequence). CDR3 length: 13 amino acids. The chain's CDR3 is CASSVATTDTQYF. For the CDR3, the DNA is TGCGCCAGCAGTGTGGCGACCACAGATACGCAGTATTTT.

The gene calls are TRBV2 and TRBJ1-1, with unresolved D. V shed 7 bases and J shed 0 bases, with 12 bases lying between them. The germline V gene has CDR1 SNHLY and CDR2 FYNNEI. This CDR3 has 14 residues. CDR3: CASTIESMNTEAFF. CDR3 nucleotides: TGTGCCAGCACCATCGAGAGTATGAACACTGAAGCTTTCTTT.

The chain employs TRBV9 and TRBJ1-2; D is ambiguous. CDR3 size: 16 residues. The germline gives CDR1 SGDLS, CDR2 YYNGEE. V was shortened by 0 bases and J by 8 bases, with 20 bases between the two germline ends. The CDR3 spells CASSVARESLIRGYTF. DNA for the CDR3: TGTGCCAGCAGCGTAGCTCGCGAGAGCCTAATTCGAGGCTACACCTTC.

This clone was counted a single time. The V gene is TRBV19, the J gene TRBJ1-2; possibly TRBD1 for D (5 bases). V was pared by 5 bases and J by 8 bases, with 12 bases between. CDR1 and CDR2 from the germline V gene are LNHDA and SQIVND (reference sequence). The CDR3 is made up of 12 amino acids. As DNA, the CDR3 is TGTGCCAGTAGTGATCAGGGCCAGGGCTACACCTTC. Translation: CASSDQGQGYTF.

The chain has TRBV19 and TRBJ2-5; D may be TRBD1 (5 bases). CDR3 size: 15 residues. The ends were cut back, 3 bases at V and 5 bases at J, with 16 bases in the middle. CDR1 is LNHDA and CDR2 is SQIVND in the germline V gene (reference sequence). The CDR3 DNA sequence: TGTGCCAGTAGTATTGGGTCAGGGCTTGGGGAGACCCAGTACTTC. It yields the protein CASSIGSGLGETQYF.

The gene calls are TRBV19 and TRBJ2-3; 12 positions agree with TRBD1. Looked up from germline, CDR1 is LNHDA and CDR2 is SQIVND (reference sequence). The CDR3 runs 18 residues. V lost 6 bases to trimming and J lost 3 bases; unmatched junction nucleotides: 13. This chain's CDR3 is CASRPRRDRGRDTDTQYF. CDR3 DNA: TGTGCCAGTAGGCCCAGACGGGACAGGGGGCGTGATACAGATACGCAGTATTTT.

This clone was counted a few times. This rearrangement joins TRBV4-1 to TRBJ1-2, with D possibly being TRBD1 (5 bases). V lost 2 bases and J lost 6, with 13 bases in between. The germline V gene has CDR1 MGHRA and CDR2 YSYEKL. CDR3 length: 14 amino acids. The CDR3 nucleotides read TGCGCCAGCAGCCAAAGGCAGGGTTCCGATGGCTACACCTTC. This codes for CASSQRQGSDGYTF.

The chain's CDR3 is CASSTGLAGGQTDTQYF. CDR3 sequence (DNA): TGTGCCAGCAGCACGGGACTAGCGGGGGGACAAACAGATACGCAGTATTTT. The V call is TRBV11-3, the J call TRBJ2-3; 15 positions agree with TRBD2. V lost 5 bases and J lost 3; bases outside the gene matches: 6. The germline V gene has CDR1 SGHNT and CDR2 YENEEA. The CDR3 sequence is 17 residues long.

The chain uses TRBV19 and TRBJ2-4; 7 bases match TRBD2. Germline values: CDR1 LNHDA, CDR2 SQIVND (reference sequence). This CDR3 spans 14 amino acids. With V trimmed by 6 bases and J by 3 bases, 5 bases remained unmatched. Written as DNA, the CDR3 is TGTGCCAGTAGGTTTTCGGGGGGCAAAAACATTCAGTACTTC. Residues: CASRFSGGKNIQYF.

The chain carries TRBV7-8 and TRBJ2-2; D is perhaps TRBD2 (5 bases). The CDR3 covers 15 residues. The ends were cut back, 6 bases at V and 6 bases at J, with 17 bases in the middle. The germline V gene encodes CDR1 SGHVS and CDR2 FQNEAQ. The CDR3 region is CASRIEGVVAGELFF. The CDR3 DNA follows: TGTGCCAGCAGGATCGAGGGTGTAGTCGCCGGGGAGCTGTTTTTT.

The chain employs TRBV30 and TRBJ2-3; D perhaps matches TRBD2 (6 bases). V was cut by 2 bases and J by 5 bases, with 8 bases left in between. This CDR3 spans 12 amino acids. Per the germline V gene, CDR1 is GTSNPN and CDR2 is SVGIG (reference sequence). CDR3 nucleotides: TGTGCCTGGAGTTTGGGGGGAGATACGCAGTATTTT. It translates to CAWSLGGDTQYF. Drawing the rest from reference TRBV30 and TRBJ2-3, the complete variable domain is SQTIHQWPATLVQPVGSPLSLECTVEGTSNPNLYWYRQAAGRGLQLLFYSVGIGQISSEVPQNLSASRPQDRQFILSSKKLLLSDSGFYLCAWSLGGDTQYFGPGTRLTVL.

This chain connects TRBV6-5 to TRBJ1-1, with D unresolved. Trimming left V 5 bases short and J 10 bases short, with 17 bases between. The CDR3 loop spans 13 amino acids. Germline assignment: CDR1 MNHEY and CDR2 SVGAGI. The CDR3 is CASSPLERNGAFF. CDR3 nucleotide sequence: TGTGCCAGCAGTCCCCTCGAGCGGAATGGAGCTTTCTTT.

This chain uses TRBV6-5 with TRBJ2-1, with 9 bases identical to TRBD2. J lost 7 bases, V lost 0 bases, and 4 bases had no gene match. Germline V gene sequence: CDR1 MNHEY, CDR2 SVGAGI. The CDR3 covers 15 residues. The CDR3 protein is CASSYSAGGQNEQFF. DNA for the CDR3: TGTGCCAGCAGTTACTCTGCGGGGGGGCAAAATGAGCAGTTCTTC.

This chain uses TRBV5-1 with TRBJ2-7; 8 nucleotides align to TRBD2. Germline CDR1 and CDR2: SGHRS and YFSETQ. With V trimmed by 0 bases and J by 5 bases, 16 bases remained unmatched. The CDR3 runs 18 residues. The DNA of the CDR3 is TGCGCCAGCAGCTTGGTCCCCGTGACTAGCGCGTCGAGCCACGAGCAGTACTTC. Its translation is CASSLVPVTSASSHEQYF.

The chain links TRBV6-6 to TRBJ2-5; TRBD1 is a possible D gene (6 bases). The CDR3 is made up of 16 amino acids. V lost 1 base and J lost 1, with 13 bases in between. Per germline, CDR1 MNHNY and CDR2 SVGAGI (reference sequence). The CDR3, as DNA: TGTGCCAGCAGTTACTTTGCCAGGGGCAGCCAAGAGACCCAGTACTTC. Translation: CASSYFARGSQETQYF.